A selection of T cell receptor beta chains follows, all from one sample in a study of CD4 and CD8 cells across lung adenocarcinoma regions. TCRdb re-derived calls from the PCR reads in MiXCR, one entry per CDR3 protein. The data show fewer than 30,000 distinct CDR3 sequences, 50% seen once. The sequencing sample was made of CD8+ T cells from the center of a lung tumor. These receptors came from a male donor with lung adenocarcinoma. The CD4 and CD8 labels of this study may be unreliable. Each CDR3 is given with its conserved first and last residue. A D gene is named only where the DNA matches it firmly. Size is omitted from some rows. Given values are once, few, many or a class for expanded clones.

clone_size j_call v_call d_call cdr3_aa cdr3_nt
many TRBJ1-1 TRBV6-1 - CASSEKAGGGADTEAFF TGTGCCAGCAGTGAAAAGGCCGGCGGGGGCGCAGACACTGAAGCTTTCTTT
- TRBJ2-6 TRBV6-1 - CASSEQASWAYVQTF TGTGCCAGCAGTGAGCAGGCTTCCTGGGCCTACGTCCAGACCTTC
few TRBJ1-2 TRBV7-2 TRBD1 CASSPGGAGGNYGYTF TGTGCCAGCAGCCCAGGGGGCGCGGGGGGCAACTATGGCTACACCTTC
- TRBJ2-5 TRBV10-3 TRBD2 CGGGEGGGDQETQYF TGTGGCGGGGGGGAAGGGGGCGGGGACCAAGAGACCCAGTACTTC
- TRBJ2-1 TRBV27 - CASSLSGGTYNEQFF TGTGCCAGCAGTTTAAGTGGAGGGACCTACAATGAGCAGTTCTTC
- TRBJ2-1 TRBV9 TRBD2 CASSQTGTSGGLIF TGTGCCAGCAGCCAAACCGGGACTAGCGGGGGTCTGATCTTC
many TRBJ1-1 TRBV6-1 TRBD1 CASTSQGYTEAFF TGTGCCAGCACCTCACAGGGGTACACTGAAGCTTTCTTT
large TRBJ2-7 TRBV6-1 - CASSEINRGGEQYF TGTGCCAGCAGTGAAATTAACAGAGGGGGCGAGCAGTACTTC
many TRBJ1-2 TRBV6-5 - CASSLGQTYGYTF TGTGCCAGCAGCTTAGGACAGACCTATGGCTACACCTTC
once TRBJ2-4 TRBV6-5 - CASSYRNLATDMQYF TGTGCCAGCAGTTACCGGAACCTAGCAACAGACATGCAGTATTTC
- TRBJ2-5 TRBV10-3 - CGAGLGGRDGETQYF TGTGGCGCGGGGCTCGGGGGGCGTGACGGAGAGACCCAGTACTTC
medium-sized TRBJ2-5 TRBV6-1 TRBD1 CASSRSGTAKETQYF TGTGCCAGCAGCCGTTCCGGGACAGCTAAAGAGACCCAGTACTTC
- TRBJ2-3 TRBV6-5 - CASSSSGWADTQYF TGTGCCAGCAGTTCCTCAGGATGGGCAGATACGCAGTATTTT
once TRBJ2-5 TRBV10-2 - CASAELGGADEDTQYF TGCGCCAGCGCGGAACTCGGGGGAGCTGACGAAGATACCCAGTATTTC
- TRBJ2-3 TRBV7-6 - CASREVGGKAFDTQYF TGTGCCAGCAGGGAAGTAGGGGGTAAAGCGTTTGATACGCAGTATTTT
many TRBJ1-1 TRBV6-5 TRBD1 CASTPGGAKTEAFF TGTGCCAGCACTCCAGGGGGGGCGAAGACTGAAGCTTTCTTT
- TRBJ1-1 TRBV7-3 - CASSTDPNTEAFF TGTGCCAGCAGCACAGACCCGAACACTGAAGCTTTCTTT
- TRBJ2-4 TRBV10-2 - CRGTWLWAKNIQYF TGCCGCGGCACGTGGCTGTGGGCCAAAAACATTCAGTACTTC
- TRBJ2-7 TRBV6-1 TRBD2 CARGPGGGVQETQYF TGTGCCAGGGGGCCCGGGGGAGGGGTCCAAGAGACGCAGTACTTC
few TRBJ2-7 TRBV12-3/TRBV12-4 - CASNQGSYEQYF TGTGCCAGCAACCAGGGGTCTTACGAGCAGTACTTC
- TRBJ2-1 TRBV6-1 TRBD2 CASELAVNEQFF TGTGCCAGCGAACTAGCGGTCAATGAGCAGTTCTTC
- TRBJ2-4 TRBV10-2 - CASRGRWGKNIQYF TGCGCCAGCAGGGGGAGGTGGGGCAAAAATATTCAGTATTTC
many TRBJ2-7 TRBV12-3/TRBV12-4 - CASSLVGGVTEQYF TGTGCCAGCAGTTTAGTAGGGGGAGTAACCGAGCAGTACTTC
many TRBJ2-5 TRBV27 - CASSLGKTQYF TGTGCCAGCAGTTTAGGAAAGACCCAGTACTTC
- TRBJ2-4 TRBV10-1 TRBD2 CASSPGLAGRIAKNTQYF TGCGCCAGCAGTCCAGGACTAGCGGGGCGGATAGCCAAAAACACGCAGTACTTC
few TRBJ2-3 TRBV27 - CARGRAARDTQYF TGTGCCAGGGGGCGGGCAGCCAGAGATACGCAGTATTTT
- TRBJ2-3 TRBV6-1 - CARREGSGPETQYF TGTGCCAGGCGAGAGGGGAGTGGCCCAGAGACCCAGTATTTC
- TRBJ2-5 TRBV4-1 TRBD2 CASSPGTSSELEETQYF TGCGCCAGCAGCCCAGGGACTAGCAGCGAACTAGAAGAGACCCAGTACTTC
- TRBJ1-2 TRBV28 - CASSLVQGVSGYTF TGTGCCAGCAGTTTAGTACAGGGTGTTTCTGGCTACACCTTC
few TRBJ2-3 TRBV4-1 TRBD2 CASSPRGAGITDTQYF TGCGCCAGCAGCCCCCGAGGAGCGGGGATTACAGATACGCAGTATTTT
many TRBJ2-1 TRBV23-1 TRBD1 CASSQSMGQGNNEQFF TGCGCCAGCAGTCAATCGATGGGACAGGGGAACAATGAGCAGTTCTTC
- TRBJ1-5 TRBV6-1 - CASSADRRYSNQPHHF TGTGCCAGCAGTGCTGACAGGAGATATAGCAATCAGCCCCACCATTTT
medium-sized TRBJ2-1 TRBV6-1 - CASASVGHEQFF TGTGCCAGCGCCTCCGTCGGGCATGAGCAGTTCTTC
- TRBJ1-5 TRBV6-1 TRBD1 CASIAGTDNRWPQHF TGTGCCAGCATCGCCGGGACAGATAATCGATGGCCCCAGCATTTT
- TRBJ2-7 TRBV7-6 TRBD2 CDLRVSGRATPYEQYF TGTGATCTGAGGGTTAGCGGGAGGGCCACCCCCTACGAGCAGTACTTC
many TRBJ2-7 TRBV7-2 TRBD1 CASTLLGTGRTSYEQYF TGTGCCAGCACCCTTCTCGGGACAGGAAGAACTTCCTACGAGCAGTACTTC
- TRBJ2-3 TRBV6-5 TRBD2 CASSYSTGGSDTQYF TGTGCCAGCAGTTACTCAACGGGAGGGTCAGATACGCAGTATTTT
- TRBJ2-7 TRBV5-1 - CAGKGGSGTETQYF TGCGCGGGCAAGGGGGGCAGTGGCACAGAGACGCAGTACTTC
many TRBJ2-1 TRBV7-2 - CASSDSPTFAYNEQFF TGTGCCAGCAGCGATTCCCCTACCTTTGCCTACAATGAGCAGTTCTTC
- TRBJ2-7 TRBV27 - CASLQPGATDTQYF TGTGCCAGCCTCCAGCCAGGGGCCACAGATACGCAGTACTTC
many TRBJ2-7 TRBV6-1 - CASSLGGGYEQYF TGTGCCAGCAGCCTAGGGGGGGGCTACGAGCAGTACTTC
- TRBJ1-6 TRBV6-1 TRBD1 CASSTDRNSPLHF TGTGCCAGCAGCACGGACAGGAATTCACCCCTCCACTTT
- TRBJ2-5 TRBV27 TRBD2 CAGRIGGGAQDIQYF TGTGCCGGCAGGATCGGGGGGGGGGCCCAAGACATCCAGTACTTC
- TRBJ1-2 TRBV6-5 - CASSYSDQGYGYTF TGTGCCAGCAGTTACTCAGATCAGGGCTATGGCTACACCTTC
- TRBJ2-1 TRBV6-1 TRBD2 CASIVGTSSYNEQFF TGTGCCAGCATAGTAGGGACTAGCTCCTACAATGAGCAGTTCTTC
many TRBJ2-7 TRBV11-2 - CASSNRVEQYF TGTGCCAGCAGCAACAGGGTGGAGCAGTACTTC
- TRBJ2-2 TRBV6-1 - CASSRQPDGTETQFF TGTGCCAGCAGCCGCCAGCCGGATGGCACAGAGACGCAGTTTTTT
many TRBJ1-6 TRBV6-1 - CASSVSWSSPLHF TGTGCCAGCAGTGTCTCGTGGTCGTCACCCCTCCACTTT
- TRBJ2-3 TRBV11-2 - CAGRGGRGGETQYF TGTGCGGGCAGGGGGGGCCGGGGGGGAGAGACGCAGTATTTC
many TRBJ2-1 TRBV6-5 - CASSTRLQQFF TGTGCCAGCAGTACCCGACTACAGCAGTTCTTC
- TRBJ1-2 TRBV6-5 - CASSSSGVGRKNNYGYTF TGTGCCAGCAGTTCCTCTGGGGTGGGTCGTAAAAATAACTATGGCTACACCTTC
many TRBJ2-2 TRBV27 TRBD1 CAPQGAYTGELFF TGTGCCCCACAGGGGGCCTACACCGGGGAGCTGTTTTTT
few TRBJ2-6 TRBV5-3 TRBD2 CARSFGKAGVNTTFSGANVLTF TGTGCCAGAAGCTTTGGAAAAGCGGGAGTAAATACTACCTTTTCTGGGGCCAACGTCCTGACTTTC
- TRBJ1-2 TRBV6-5 - CASSYSPGTVYGYTF TGTGCCAGCAGTTACTCACCAGGGACGGTCTATGGCTACACCTTC
many TRBJ2-1 TRBV24-1 - CATSPLNGQVDNEQFF TGTGCCACCAGTCCCTTGAACGGGCAGGTCGACAATGAGCAGTTCTTC
- TRBJ2-1 TRBV6-1 - CASSETWTVGTNKQFF TGTGCCAGCAGTGAAACGTGGACTGTCGGCACCAATAAGCAGTTCTTC
- TRBJ2-4 TRBV27 TRBD1 CASSILQGDKNTQYF TGTGCCAGCAGTATCCTACAGGGGGACAAAAACACCCAGTACTTC
few TRBJ2-7 TRBV4-1 TRBD1 CASSQSQGASYEQYF TGCGCCAGCAGCCAATCACAGGGGGCATCCTACGAGCAGTACTTC
- TRBJ2-5 TRBV7-2 TRBD2 CASSLVAGAGDMQYF TGTGCCAGCAGCTTAGTTGCGGGAGCGGGAGATATGCAGTACTTC